These T cell receptor beta chains were read from a single sample in a study of regulatory T cells in long-lasting Graves disease. TCRdb re-derived calls from the multiplex PCR reads in MiXCR, one entry per CDR3 protein. The table lists about 400,000 distinct CDR3 sequences, around 15% of them singletons. The sequencing here drew on peripheral blood mononuclear cells (PBMCs), taken at new diagnosis, from a patient treated with antithyroid drugs. The receptors were gathered from a female donor with Graves disease. The CDR3 runs from the conserved cysteine through the conserved F or W. The order of the fields is D gene, J gene, V gene, clone size, CDR3 protein. D genes are given only for firm matches. Some rows mark clone size as missing; the rest say once, few, many or name a class of expanded clone.

>-|TRBJ2-3|TRBV6-2/TRBV6-3|many
CASSGDGDTDTQYF
>TRBD2|TRBJ2-7|TRBV5-1|-
CASSLASGGYNEQYF
>TRBD2|TRBJ2-1|TRBV5-6|-
CASSRGLAGVNEQFF
>-|TRBJ1-1|TRBV4-1|few
CASSRGSTEAFF
>-|TRBJ2-1|TRBV5-1|many
CASTGASGAGQFF
>TRBD1|TRBJ1-1|TRBV9|many
CASSAGTGGWTEAFF
>TRBD1|TRBJ1-5|TRBV20-1|many
CSAMGQGIYSNQPQHF
>TRBD1|TRBJ1-5|TRBV5-6|many
CASSSGTGRVGQPQHF
>-|TRBJ1-5|TRBV6-1|few
CASSDRGVWSQPQHF
>-|TRBJ1-1|TRBV15|many
CATSRDGEPTEAFF
>-|TRBJ1-6|TRBV2|few
CATIRDNNNSPLHF
>-|TRBJ1-1|TRBV7-6|many
CASGSPNTEAFF
>TRBD1|TRBJ1-2|TRBV6-1|many
CASESTDRVYGYTF
>TRBD1|TRBJ2-7|TRBV10-3|many
CAISESYRGQDSYEQYF
>-|TRBJ1-2|TRBV4-1|few
CASSQDGVVYGYTF
>-|TRBJ1-1|TRBV2|many
CASSVLEARGTEAFF
>-|TRBJ1-2|TRBV5-1|many
CASSPGQLSYGYTF
>-|TRBJ2-3|TRBV12-3/TRBV12-4|-
CASSFRRGGLWGTDTQYF
>-|TRBJ2-2|TRBV19|many
CASRRPRRGHTGELFF
>-|TRBJ1-1|TRBV7-2|many
CASSLWGSGTEAFF
>-|TRBJ2-7|TRBV6-1|many
CASQGGSVEQYF
>TRBD1|TRBJ2-6|TRBV7-3|many
CASSLPGQGVRSGANVLTF
>-|TRBJ2-5|TRBV12-3/TRBV12-4|many
CASSSPGPPKETQYF
>-|TRBJ1-1|TRBV3-1|-
CASSQDIQDMNTEAFF
>-|TRBJ1-2|TRBV12-3/TRBV12-4|few
CASSFSRGSDGYTF
>TRBD2|TRBJ2-1|TRBV7-3|many
CASSPRASGSTYNEQFF
>-|TRBJ1-2|TRBV7-9|many
CASSPTGFGYTF
>-|TRBJ2-1|TRBV19|-
CASSMFSSGAGENNEQFF
>TRBD1|TRBJ1-2|TRBV5-4|-
CASSSPGGGYGYTF
>-|TRBJ2-4|TRBV4-3|few
CASSQDWQGTQYF
>-|TRBJ2-3|TRBV6-1|many
CASMGTSTDTQYF
>-|TRBJ2-2|TRBV18|many
CASSRQGNGELFF
>-|TRBJ2-2|TRBV7-2|-
CASRRGPNTGELFF
>-|TRBJ2-7|TRBV15|many
CATSRDTGVTYEQYF
>-|TRBJ2-3|TRBV28|many
CASSFLRTDTQYF
>-|TRBJ1-4|TRBV5-5|few
CASSLTLKAGEKLFF
>-|TRBJ1-1|TRBV2|many
CASSDGRGTNTEAFF
>-|TRBJ2-5|TRBV12-3/TRBV12-4|many
CASSPGIAATRQETQYF
>TRBD1|TRBJ1-1|TRBV6-1|many
CASSVPGQGAWNTEAFF
>-|TRBJ1-1|TRBV27|many
CASSLIPIAAANTEAFF
>-|TRBJ2-3|TRBV9|many
CASSDRGASTDTQYF
>-|TRBJ2-5|TRBV20-1|many
CSAAGRNQETQYF
>TRBD1|TRBJ1-2|TRBV12-5|many
CASGLGQGPNYGYTF
>TRBD1|TRBJ1-4|TRBV12-3/TRBV12-4|-
CASSPQGTQNEKLFF
>TRBD2|TRBJ2-2|TRBV6-1|many
CASIRLAGGFWNTGELFF
>TRBD2|TRBJ2-2|TRBV20-1|many
CSASGGAGGELFF
>-|TRBJ2-5|TRBV12-3/TRBV12-4|many
CASSLEGIQETQYF
>-|TRBJ2-2|TRBV24-1|-
CATSAPAANTGELFF
>-|TRBJ2-3|TRBV29-1|few
CSVETATDTQYF
>TRBD1|TRBJ1-2|TRBV7-9|many
CASSSVTGKDGYTF
>TRBD2|TRBJ2-7|TRBV25-1|-
CASSEYKLAGGEYEQYF
>-|TRBJ2-5|TRBV9|-
CASSPEGAPGETQYF
>TRBD2|TRBJ2-1|TRBV12-3/TRBV12-4|many
CASSFDGWGTGGLAGTDEQFF